The rows below give T cell receptor beta chains drawn from one sample of a study of CD8 T cells in ankylosing spondylitis. MiXCR, applied by TCRdb to the 5' RACE reads, yields one record per CDR3 protein. Of around 300,000 distinct CDR3 sequences detected, 20% to 25% appear once; the ten largest clones hold roughly 3.4%. The sequenced material came from blood, either unsorted or a sorted T cell fraction (not recorded which). The receptors were sampled from a female donor with ankylosing spondylitis or in good health (not recorded which). Both conserved end residues are part of each CDR3. The order of the fields is CDR3 protein, V gene.

CASSEIRYTQYF | TRBV2
CASSLQGVEAFF | TRBV7-6
CASRDTGADTQYF | TRBV5-1
CASSSNFWTSGRAGETQYF | TRBV6-2/TRBV6-3
CASSQSGSVGEKLFF | TRBV4-3
CASSRDRTELGKLFF | TRBV4-2
CSAASGQGQPQHF | TRBV20-1
CASSLDRAPLYNEQFF | TRBV12-3/TRBV12-4
CASRPLTSGETQYF | TRBV7-9
CASSNRNSPLHF | TRBV6-1
CTVLNTNYGYTF | TRBV20-1
CSASGGRNWNEQFF | TRBV20-1
CASSLEILYQPQHF | TRBV7-2
CASSWGSNQPQHF | TRBV7-3
CATRQGGNTGELFF | TRBV15
CSALLAGRGKGAYEQYF | TRBV20-1
CASTRTRGESGEQYF | TRBV6-1
CSVEVKGAGGPREQFF | TRBV29-1
CASSRGGQSYNEQFF | TRBV4-1
CASRLREEVETQYF | TRBV2
CASSSAVSGSYDQYF | TRBV7-6
CSARDLSRSNQPQHF | TRBV20-1
CSARGRVARWSNEQFF | TRBV20-1
CASSTGLELYEQYF | TRBV4-2
CASSLGGYTDTQYF | TRBV7-2
CASSLEGWGETQYF | TRBV5-1
CASSYSFSSGNTIYF | TRBV6-5
CASSQDRGAEQFF | TRBV4-3
CASSPESGGPKTQYF | TRBV5-5
CATVTQGDDTEAFF | TRBV25-1
CASSYASGSNTQYF | TRBV6-2/TRBV6-3
CASSRDRRRETQYF | TRBV5-6
CASSFGASNSPLHF | TRBV5-1
CASTAQAGRTDTQYF | TRBV2
CASRSGVTGELFF | TRBV6-1
CATTTGDAMGYTF | TRBV12-3/TRBV12-4
CASSSGQVREDEQFF | TRBV5-1
CSARPSGPYEQYF | TRBV20-1
CASSAAAPTIYNEQFF | TRBV5-1
CASRPGGSLNTEAFF | TRBV28
CASSRGTSGSRDEQFF | TRBV5-1
CASSFRLAGKAHEQFF | TRBV12-3/TRBV12-4
CASSSGRATEAFF | TRBV12-3/TRBV12-4
CASRRPGRLYNEQFF | TRBV6-1
CSVEAGAHPGTLHF | TRBV29-1
CASSLRPTNQPQHF | TRBV27
CASIDGGGGHTEAFF | TRBV6-2/TRBV6-3